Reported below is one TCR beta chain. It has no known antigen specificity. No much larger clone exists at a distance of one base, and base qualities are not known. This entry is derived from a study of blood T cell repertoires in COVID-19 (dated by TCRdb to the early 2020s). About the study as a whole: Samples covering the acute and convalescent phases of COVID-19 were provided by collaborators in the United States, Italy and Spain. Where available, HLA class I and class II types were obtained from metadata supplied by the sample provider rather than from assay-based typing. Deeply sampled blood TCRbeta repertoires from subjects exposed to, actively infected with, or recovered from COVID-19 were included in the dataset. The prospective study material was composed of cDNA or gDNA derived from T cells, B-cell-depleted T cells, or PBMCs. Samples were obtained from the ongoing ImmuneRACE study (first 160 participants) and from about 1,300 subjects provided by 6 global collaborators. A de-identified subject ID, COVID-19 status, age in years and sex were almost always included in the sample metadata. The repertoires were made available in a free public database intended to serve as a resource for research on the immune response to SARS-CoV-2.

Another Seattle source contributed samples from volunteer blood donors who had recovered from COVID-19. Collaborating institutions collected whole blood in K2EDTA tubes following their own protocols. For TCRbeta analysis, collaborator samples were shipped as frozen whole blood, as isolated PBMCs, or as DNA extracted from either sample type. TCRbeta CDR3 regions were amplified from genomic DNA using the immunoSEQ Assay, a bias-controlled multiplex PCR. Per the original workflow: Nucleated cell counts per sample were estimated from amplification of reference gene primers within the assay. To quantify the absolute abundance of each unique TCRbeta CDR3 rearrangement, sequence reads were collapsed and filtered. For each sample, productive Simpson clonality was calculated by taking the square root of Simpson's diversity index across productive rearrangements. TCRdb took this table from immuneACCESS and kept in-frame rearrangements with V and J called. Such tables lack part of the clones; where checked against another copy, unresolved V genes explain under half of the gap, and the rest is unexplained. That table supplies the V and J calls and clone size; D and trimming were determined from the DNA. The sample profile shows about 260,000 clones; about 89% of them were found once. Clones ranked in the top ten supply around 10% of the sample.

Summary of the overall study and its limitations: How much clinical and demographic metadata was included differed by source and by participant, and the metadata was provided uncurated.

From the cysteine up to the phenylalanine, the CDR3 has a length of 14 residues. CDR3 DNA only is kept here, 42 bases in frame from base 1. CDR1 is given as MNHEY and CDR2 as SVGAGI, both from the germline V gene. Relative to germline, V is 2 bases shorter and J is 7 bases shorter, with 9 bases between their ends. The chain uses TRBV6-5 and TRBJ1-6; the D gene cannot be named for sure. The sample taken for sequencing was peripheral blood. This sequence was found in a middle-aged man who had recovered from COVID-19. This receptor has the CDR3 CASSYAVGNSPLHF. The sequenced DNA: TGTGCCAGCAGTTACGCGGTTGGAAATTCACCCCTCCACTTT.